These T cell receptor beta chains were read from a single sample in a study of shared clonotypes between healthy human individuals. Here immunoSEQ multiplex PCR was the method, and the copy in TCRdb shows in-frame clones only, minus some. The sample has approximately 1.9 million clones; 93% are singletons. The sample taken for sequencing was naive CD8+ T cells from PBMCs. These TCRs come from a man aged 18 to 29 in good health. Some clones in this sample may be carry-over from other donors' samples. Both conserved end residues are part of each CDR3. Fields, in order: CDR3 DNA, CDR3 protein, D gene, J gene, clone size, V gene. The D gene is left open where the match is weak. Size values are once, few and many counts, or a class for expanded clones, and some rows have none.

CDR3 DNA: TGTGCCAGCAGGGCGCCGGGGCCGTACGTAAACTATGGCTACACCTTC
CDR3 protein: CASRAPGPYVNYGYTF
D gene: -
J gene: TRBJ1-2
clone size: -
V gene: TRBV27

CDR3 DNA: TGTGCCAGCAGCCAAGGGACAGGAAGTTTAGCTTTCTTT
CDR3 protein: CASSQGTGSLAFF
D gene: TRBD1
J gene: TRBJ1-1
clone size: -
V gene: TRBV14

CDR3 DNA: TGTGCCAGCAGTTACATCCCCGAATCGTATGGCTACACCTTC
CDR3 protein: CASSYIPESYGYTF
D gene: -
J gene: TRBJ1-2
clone size: -
V gene: TRBV6-5

CDR3 DNA: TGTGCCAGCCGGACGGTACCAGGGCCCCAAGAGACCCAGTACTTC
CDR3 protein: CASRTVPGPQETQYF
D gene: -
J gene: TRBJ2-5
clone size: -
V gene: TRBV28

CDR3 DNA: TGTGCCAGCAGTTTAGGAGGTCGACTGGACTTT
CDR3 protein: CASSLGGRLDF
D gene: -
J gene: TRBJ1-1
clone size: -
V gene: TRBV28

CDR3 DNA: TGTGCCAGTAGTCCGCGACAGTTGCAAGAGACCCAGTACTTC
CDR3 protein: CASSPRQLQETQYF
D gene: -
J gene: TRBJ2-5
clone size: -
V gene: TRBV19

CDR3 DNA: TGTGCCAGCAGCCTCCTCAATGAGCAGTTCTTC
CDR3 protein: CASSLLNEQFF
D gene: -
J gene: TRBJ2-1
clone size: -
V gene: TRBV28

CDR3 DNA: TGCAGCGCCGGACAGGGGGCGAACGAGCAGTACTTC
CDR3 protein: CSAGQGANEQYF
D gene: TRBD1
J gene: TRBJ2-7
clone size: -
V gene: TRBV29-1

CDR3 DNA: TGCGCCAGCAGCCAAGATCACAGGTTAGGAAACGAGCAGTACTTC
CDR3 protein: CASSQDHRLGNEQYF
D gene: -
J gene: TRBJ2-7
clone size: -
V gene: TRBV4-1

CDR3 DNA: TGTGCCAGCAGCCCGTTGGGGGCAGGCACCGGGGAGCTGTTTTTT
CDR3 protein: CASSPLGAGTGELFF
D gene: -
J gene: TRBJ2-2
clone size: -
V gene: TRBV14

CDR3 DNA: TGCGCCAGCAGCTTTGGGCGGGAAGCTTTCTTT
CDR3 protein: CASSFGREAFF
D gene: -
J gene: TRBJ1-1
clone size: -
V gene: TRBV5-1

CDR3 DNA: TGTGCCAGCAGTTATAGGGGTACAGATACGCAGTATTTT
CDR3 protein: CASSYRGTDTQYF
D gene: -
J gene: TRBJ2-3
clone size: -
V gene: TRBV27

CDR3 DNA: TGTGCCAGCCGCCTGAAAAACCAAGAGACCCAGTACTTC
CDR3 protein: CASRLKNQETQYF
D gene: -
J gene: TRBJ2-5
clone size: -
V gene: TRBV6-5

CDR3 DNA: TGTGCCAGCAGCTCCCGGACAGGGGGCGAGAAGTATGGCTACACCTTC
CDR3 protein: CASSSRTGGEKYGYTF
D gene: TRBD1
J gene: TRBJ1-2
clone size: -
V gene: TRBV7-9

CDR3 DNA: TGTGCCAGTAGTATAGGGAACCCCGTGCGGACTGAAGCTTTCTTT
CDR3 protein: CASSIGNPVRTEAFF
D gene: -
J gene: TRBJ1-1
clone size: -
V gene: TRBV19

CDR3 DNA: TGTGCCACCAGCAGAGGCGCGGGGGCGTACGAGCAGTACTTC
CDR3 protein: CATSRGAGAYEQYF
D gene: -
J gene: TRBJ2-7
clone size: -
V gene: TRBV15

CDR3 DNA: TGTGCCAGTAGTCCAAGGGGACTACCCTACGAGCAGTACTTC
CDR3 protein: CASSPRGLPYEQYF
D gene: TRBD2
J gene: TRBJ2-7
clone size: -
V gene: TRBV19

CDR3 DNA: TGTGCCTGGATCCCTGCGGCAGGGTCCGGCTACACCTTC
CDR3 protein: CAWIPAAGSGYTF
D gene: -
J gene: TRBJ1-2
clone size: -
V gene: TRBV30

CDR3 DNA: TGTGCCAGCAGCTTAATCCACTTCAATGAGCAGTTCTTC
CDR3 protein: CASSLIHFNEQFF
D gene: -
J gene: TRBJ2-1
clone size: -
V gene: TRBV7-2

CDR3 DNA: TGTGCCAGCAGTCCCTCGCGGAGGACCTACGAGCAGTACTTC
CDR3 protein: CASSPSRRTYEQYF
D gene: -
J gene: TRBJ2-7
clone size: -
V gene: TRBV6-1

CDR3 DNA: TGTGCCAGCAGCCAAGCTCGAACAGGGGTGGACGAGCAGTACTTC
CDR3 protein: CASSQARTGVDEQYF
D gene: TRBD1
J gene: TRBJ2-7
clone size: -
V gene: TRBV4-2

CDR3 DNA: TGCAGCGTGGGATGGTGGGGGACCGACACTGAAGCTTTCTTT
CDR3 protein: CSVGWWGTDTEAFF
D gene: -
J gene: TRBJ1-1
clone size: -
V gene: TRBV29-1

CDR3 DNA: TGTGCCAGCAGCCAAGGACATGGGCTAGCTAAGACGGGGGCCTACGAGCAGTACTTC
CDR3 protein: CASSQGHGLAKTGAYEQYF
D gene: -
J gene: TRBJ2-7
clone size: -
V gene: TRBV14

CDR3 DNA: TGTGCCAGCTCAGATTTCGTAGGGGACCAAGAGACCCAGTACTTC
CDR3 protein: CASSDFVGDQETQYF
D gene: -
J gene: TRBJ2-5
clone size: -
V gene: TRBV18

CDR3 DNA: TGTGCCAGCAGCTTGGAGGACAGCTCCTACGAGCAGTACTTC
CDR3 protein: CASSLEDSSYEQYF
D gene: -
J gene: TRBJ2-7
clone size: -
V gene: TRBV5-5

CDR3 DNA: TGCAGCGTCGAAGAGGGACGCCGGAGCTACGAGCAGTACTTC
CDR3 protein: CSVEEGRRSYEQYF
D gene: -
J gene: TRBJ2-7
clone size: once
V gene: TRBV29-1

CDR3 DNA: TGTGCCAGCAGCTGGGGACAGGGCCCCAATGAGCAGTTCTTC
CDR3 protein: CASSWGQGPNEQFF
D gene: TRBD1
J gene: TRBJ2-1
clone size: -
V gene: TRBV5-5

CDR3 DNA: TGCGCCAGCAGCTTGGGGACAGGATACTATGGCTACACCTTC
CDR3 protein: CASSLGTGYYGYTF
D gene: TRBD1
J gene: TRBJ1-2
clone size: -
V gene: TRBV5-1

CDR3 DNA: TGTGCCAGCAGCCATCAGGGGATTAACTATGGCTACACCTTC
CDR3 protein: CASSHQGINYGYTF
D gene: -
J gene: TRBJ1-2
clone size: once
V gene: TRBV7-9

CDR3 DNA: TGTGCCAGCAGCTTAGGAGCGGGACAGCCCTACGAGCAGTACTTC
CDR3 protein: CASSLGAGQPYEQYF
D gene: -
J gene: TRBJ2-7
clone size: -
V gene: TRBV11-2

CDR3 DNA: TGCGCCAGCAGCCCTCGCTTGGGGTCCTCCTACGAGCAGTACTTC
CDR3 protein: CASSPRLGSSYEQYF
D gene: -
J gene: TRBJ2-7
clone size: -
V gene: TRBV4-1

CDR3 DNA: TGTGCCAGCAGATCCACGACAGGGACTAATGAAAAACTGTTTTTT
CDR3 protein: CASRSTTGTNEKLFF
D gene: TRBD1
J gene: TRBJ1-4
clone size: -
V gene: TRBV6-5

CDR3 DNA: TGTGCCAGCACCCAAGGGGGTAGGGGAGAGCAGTACTTC
CDR3 protein: CASTQGGRGEQYF
D gene: -
J gene: TRBJ2-7
clone size: -
V gene: TRBV9

CDR3 DNA: TGTGCCAGCAGCCCCCGCCTGCTAACAGATTACGAGCAGTACTTC
CDR3 protein: CASSPRLLTDYEQYF
D gene: -
J gene: TRBJ2-7
clone size: -
V gene: TRBV6-1

CDR3 DNA: TGTGCCAGCAGCCTACTGGGCGTTTCCTACGAGCAGTACTTC
CDR3 protein: CASSLLGVSYEQYF
D gene: -
J gene: TRBJ2-7
clone size: -
V gene: TRBV7-2

CDR3 DNA: TGCGCCAGCAGCTTGGAGATAGTATTGTCTAGCGGGACCCCCGGGGAGCTGTTTTTT
CDR3 protein: CASSLEIVLSSGTPGELFF
D gene: TRBD2
J gene: TRBJ2-2
clone size: -
V gene: TRBV5-1

CDR3 DNA: TGTGCCAGCATGTACGGTCAGCCCCAGCATTTT
CDR3 protein: CASMYGQPQHF
D gene: -
J gene: TRBJ1-5
clone size: -
V gene: TRBV6-4